This TCR beta chain derives from a study of shared clonotypes between healthy human individuals. This clone has only one observation. The assay was immunoSEQ multiplex PCR, and TCRdb's table has in-frame clones only and misses some. The repertoire has around 1.4 million clones, about 98.5% of them found once; the top ten carry around 0.33%. The sequencing input was naive CD4+ T cells sorted from blood. Described subset: CD45RA+ positively selected. The clonotype was recovered from a man younger than 40 in good health.

CDR3: CASSLVGGRDNEQFF. The CDR3 region has the DNA TGTGCCAGCAGCTTAGTGGGCGGGAGGGACAATGAGCAGTTCTTC. The chain links TRBV7-6 to TRBJ2-1; 9 bases match TRBD2. This CDR3 has 15 amino acids. Per the germline V gene, CDR1 is SGHVS and CDR2 is FNYEAQ. The V and J ends lost 1 base and 5 bases, in that order; junction bases with no gene match: 3.